This T cell receptor beta chain was recovered during a study of T-cell reconstitution after alpha-beta-depleted transplantation in children. The study, taken as a whole, reports: About two months after transplant, alpha-beta T cells reportedly came from several hundred expanded graft clones.

Per the germline V gene, CDR1 is MNHEY and CDR2 is SMNVEV (reference sequence). The CDR3 loop spans 16 amino acids. V shed 6 bases, J shed 4 bases, and the junction held 12 bases outside the gene matches. The library targeted TCRbeta and was prepared with unique molecular identifiers. MiXCR, run by TCRdb on the PCR reads, gives a single entry per CDR3 protein. Of about 98,000 distinct CDR3 sequences listed, 7% to 8% were seen once; the top ten hold around 15%. Worth noting for this clonotype: Its antigen is undetermined.

The starting material was PBMCs, obtained before TCRalphabeta/CD19-depleted stem cell transplant. The sequence derives from a boy under 10 years old with acute lymphoblastic leukemia, due to receive a stem cell transplant. The rearrangement uses TRBV27 and TRBJ1-2; the match to TRBD1 covers 9 bases. Here the CDR3 reads CASSPDRGGKFYGYTF. CDR3 DNA sequence: TGTGCCAGCAGCCCGGACAGGGGCGGAAAATTCTATGGCTACACCTTC.